These T cell receptor beta chains were read from a single sample in a study of blood T cell repertoires in COVID-19. TCRdb keeps only in-frame clones here, not all; method: immunoSEQ multiplex PCR. The repertoire has approximately 440,000 clones, about nine tenths of them found once; the top ten carry over 9.5%. Sequencing used peripheral blood. These receptors were collected from a woman in her 50s with COVID-19, enrolled during active disease. CDR3s include the opening cysteine and the closing phenylalanine or tryptophan. Each record gives: D gene, J gene, clone size, V gene, CDR3 protein, CDR3 DNA. The D gene is left open where the match is weak. The listing skips clone size in some rows; elsewhere it reads once, few, many or a size class.

>TRBD1|TRBJ1-2|-|TRBV28
CASSLWTGGYGYTF
TGTGCCAGCAGTTTATGGACAGGGGGGTATGGCTACACCTTC
>-|TRBJ1-4|once|TRBV19
CASSKDSAGGKLFF
TGTGCCAGTAGTAAGGACAGTGCCGGCGGAAAACTGTTTTTT
>TRBD1|TRBJ2-5|-|TRBV28
CASTGQVETQYF
TGTGCCAGCACAGGACAGGTCGAGACCCAGTACTTC
>-|TRBJ1-1|few|TRBV11-2
CASSSYEIAFF
TGTGCCAGCAGCTCCTATGAGATAGCTTTCTTT
>TRBD2|TRBJ2-7|-|TRBV3-1/TRBV3-2
CASSQDLSGGSYEQYF
TGTGCCAGCAGCCAAGACCTGAGCGGGGGGTCCTACGAGCAGTACTTC
>-|TRBJ2-7|-|TRBV6-5
CASEAFSYEQYF
TGTGCCAGCGAAGCTTTTTCTTACGAGCAGTACTTC
>-|TRBJ1-2|-|TRBV10-2
CASSDLEYYGYTF
TGCGCCAGCAGTGATCTGGAGTACTATGGCTACACCTTC
>TRBD1|TRBJ1-2|-|TRBV7-9
CASSGQGQTYGYTF
TGTGCCAGCAGCGGACAGGGACAGACCTATGGCTACACCTTC
>TRBD2|TRBJ2-1|-|TRBV10-3
CAISESNLAGTPRGNEQFF
TGTGCCATCAGTGAGTCGAACCTAGCGGGTACTCCCAGGGGCAATGAGCAGTTCTTC
>TRBD2|TRBJ2-2|-|TRBV7-6
CASSTIRDYNTGELFF
TGTGCCAGCAGCACAATCCGGGACTATAACACCGGGGAGCTGTTTTTT
>TRBD1|TRBJ1-2|few|TRBV2
CASSELGQLYGYTF
TGTGCCAGCAGTGAACTGGGACAGCTCTATGGCTACACCTTC
>-|TRBJ1-6|-|TRBV19
CASSTVDSYNSPLHF
TGTGCCAGTAGTACAGTGGACAGCTATAATTCACCCCTCCACTTT
>-|TRBJ1-6|-|TRBV9
CASSPRQTGASPLHF
TGTGCCAGCAGCCCGAGACAGACGGGCGCTTCACCCCTCCACTTT
>TRBD1|TRBJ1-2|-|TRBV19
CASSQGRGTANYGYTF
TGTGCCAGTAGTCAAGGCAGGGGGACAGCTAACTATGGCTACACCTTC
>TRBD1|TRBJ1-2|once|TRBV19
CASSSQTGGDYGYTF
TGTGCCAGTAGTTCCCAGACAGGGGGCGACTATGGCTACACCTTC
>-|TRBJ2-3|-|TRBV9
CASSVGTQVTDTQYF
TGTGCCAGCAGCGTGGGGACACAGGTTACAGATACGCAGTATTTT
>-|TRBJ2-7|-|TRBV30
CAWTPDSDEQYF
TGTGCCTGGACCCCTGACAGCGACGAGCAGTACTTC
>TRBD2|TRBJ2-3|-|TRBV4-1
CASSQDDGRGGRSAQYF
TGCGCCAGCAGCCAAGATGATGGGCGGGGGGGCCGGTCGGCGCAGTATTTT
>-|TRBJ1-3|-|TRBV19
CASSIRGAGNTIYF
TGTGCCAGTAGTATACGGGGAGCTGGAAACACCATATATTTT
>TRBD2|TRBJ2-5|-|TRBV10-1
CASSEGTSLQETQYF
TGCGCCAGCAGTGAGGGGACTAGCCTCCAAGAGACCCAGTACTTC
>-|TRBJ1-3|-|TRBV5-8
CASSLDRIGNTIYF
TGTGCCAGCAGCTTGGACAGGATTGGAAACACCATATATTTT
>TRBD2|TRBJ2-3|-|TRBV19
CASGGGRRQYF
TGTGCCAGTGGGGGGGGACGGAGGCAGTATTTT
>-|TRBJ1-1|-|TRBV3-1/TRBV3-2
CASSQKQGSGEAFF
TGTGCCAGCAGCCAAAAACAGGGCAGTGGTGAAGCTTTCTTT
>-|TRBJ2-2|-|TRBV7-2
CASSATRTVRRGGELFF
TGTGCCAGCAGCGCGACCCGGACAGTTCGTCGGGGCGGGGAGCTGTTTTTT
>TRBD1|TRBJ1-2|once|TRBV3-1/TRBV3-2
CASSPSGTGTRGYTF
TGTGCCAGCAGCCCCTCCGGGACAGGGACTCGTGGCTACACCTTC